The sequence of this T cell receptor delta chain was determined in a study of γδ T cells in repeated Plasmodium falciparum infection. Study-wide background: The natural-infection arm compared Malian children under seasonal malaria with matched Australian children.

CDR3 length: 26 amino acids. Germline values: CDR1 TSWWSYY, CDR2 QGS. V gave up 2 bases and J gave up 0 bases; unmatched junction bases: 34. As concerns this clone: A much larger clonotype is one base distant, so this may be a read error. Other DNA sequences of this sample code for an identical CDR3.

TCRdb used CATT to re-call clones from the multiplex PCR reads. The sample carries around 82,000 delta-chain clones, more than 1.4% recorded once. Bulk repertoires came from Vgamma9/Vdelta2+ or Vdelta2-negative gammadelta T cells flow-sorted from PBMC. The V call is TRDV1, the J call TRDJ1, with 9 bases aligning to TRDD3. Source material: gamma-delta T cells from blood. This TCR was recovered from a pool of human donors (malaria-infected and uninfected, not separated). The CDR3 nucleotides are TGTGCTCTTGGGGAAATAGAGCGGCCACCGACTAAGTACTGGGGGACGTTTCCCATGTACACCGATAAACTCATCTTT. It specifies CALGEIERPPTKYWGTFPMYTDKLIF.